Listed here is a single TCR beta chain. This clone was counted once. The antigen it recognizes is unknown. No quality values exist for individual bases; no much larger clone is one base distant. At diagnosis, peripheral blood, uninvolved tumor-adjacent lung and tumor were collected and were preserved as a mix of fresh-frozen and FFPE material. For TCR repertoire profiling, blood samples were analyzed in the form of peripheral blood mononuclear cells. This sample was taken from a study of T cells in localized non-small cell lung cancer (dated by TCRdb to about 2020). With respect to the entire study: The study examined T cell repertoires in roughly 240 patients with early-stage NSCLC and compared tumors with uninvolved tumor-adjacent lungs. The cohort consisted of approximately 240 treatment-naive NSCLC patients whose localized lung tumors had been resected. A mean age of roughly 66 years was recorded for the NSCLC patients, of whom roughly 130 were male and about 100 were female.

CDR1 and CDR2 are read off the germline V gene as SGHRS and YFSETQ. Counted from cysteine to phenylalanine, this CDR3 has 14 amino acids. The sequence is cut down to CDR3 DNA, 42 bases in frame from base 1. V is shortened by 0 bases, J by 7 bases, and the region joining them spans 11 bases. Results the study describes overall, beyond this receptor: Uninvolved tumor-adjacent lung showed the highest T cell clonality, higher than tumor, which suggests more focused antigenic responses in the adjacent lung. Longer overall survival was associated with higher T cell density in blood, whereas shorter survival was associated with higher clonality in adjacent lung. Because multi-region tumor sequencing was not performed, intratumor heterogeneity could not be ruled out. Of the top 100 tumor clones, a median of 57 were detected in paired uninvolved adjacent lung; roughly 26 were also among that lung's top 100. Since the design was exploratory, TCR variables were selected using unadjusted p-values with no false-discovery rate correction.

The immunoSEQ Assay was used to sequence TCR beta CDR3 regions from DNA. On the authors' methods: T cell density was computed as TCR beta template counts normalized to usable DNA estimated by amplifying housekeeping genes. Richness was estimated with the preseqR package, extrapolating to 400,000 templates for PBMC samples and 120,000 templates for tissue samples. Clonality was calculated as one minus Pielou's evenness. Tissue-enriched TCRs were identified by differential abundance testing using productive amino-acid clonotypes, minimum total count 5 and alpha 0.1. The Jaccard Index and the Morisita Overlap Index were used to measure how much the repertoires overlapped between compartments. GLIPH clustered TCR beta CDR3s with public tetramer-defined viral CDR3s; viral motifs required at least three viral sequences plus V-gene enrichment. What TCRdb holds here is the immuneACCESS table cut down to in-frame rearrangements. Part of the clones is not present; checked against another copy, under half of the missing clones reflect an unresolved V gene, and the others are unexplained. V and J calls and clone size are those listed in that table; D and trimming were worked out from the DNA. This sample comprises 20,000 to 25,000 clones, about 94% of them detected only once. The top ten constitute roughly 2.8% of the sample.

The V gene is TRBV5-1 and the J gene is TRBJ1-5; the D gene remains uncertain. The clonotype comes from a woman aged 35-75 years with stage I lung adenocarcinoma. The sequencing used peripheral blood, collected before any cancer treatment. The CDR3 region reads CASSLAGREQPQHF. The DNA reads TGCGCCAGCAGCTTGGCCGGGAGGGAACAGCCCCAGCATTTT.